A single sample is the source of the 24 T cell receptor beta chains below, sequenced in a study of blood T cell repertoires in COVID-19. Clones were sequenced by immunoSEQ multiplex PCR, and TCRdb holds only the in-frame ones, with some missing. The sample records 250,000 to 350,000 clones, around 90% being singletons. Sequences were obtained from peripheral blood. These receptors were obtained from a woman in her twenties or thirties with COVID-19, enrolled during active disease.

The rearrangement joins TRBV3-1 (or the pseudogene TRBV3-2) to TRBJ1-4, with a weak D call TRBD1 (5 bases). This CDR3 spans 14 amino acids. V was shortened by 6 bases and J by 0 bases, with 8 bases between the two germline ends. CDR1 and CDR2 (germline): LGHDT, YNNKEL (reference sequence). CDR3: CASSETATNEKLFF. DNA for the CDR3: TGTGCCAGCAGTGAGACAGCAACTAATGAAAAACTGTTTTTT.

V gene TRBV18 combines with J gene TRBJ2-7, with D possibly being TRBD2 (6 bases). V lost 1 base and J 7 bases, leaving 11 bases between the germline ends. The CDR3 has 13 residues. Germline CDR1 is KGHSH and CDR2 is LQKENI. The CDR3 nucleotides read TGTGCCAGCTCACCACGGTCGGGAGAAGAGCAGTACTTC. As protein: CASSPRSGEEQYF.

The V gene is TRBV7-9, the J gene TRBJ2-2; the match to TRBD1 covers 9 bases. J was trimmed by 2 bases and V by 6 bases; bases with no gene match: 7. CDR3 length: 16 residues. In germline, CDR1 is SEHNR, CDR2 FQNEAQ (reference sequence). CDR3 nucleotide sequence: TGTGCCAGCAGAACGAGGACAGGGGTAAACACCGGGGAGCTGTTTTTT. Translation gives CASRTRTGVNTGELFF.

At least ten counts were recorded for this clone. This CDR3 is CASINTLNTEAFF. CDR3 DNA: TGTGCCAGCATCAATACACTAAACACTGAAGCTTTCTTT. The gene calls are TRBV6-5 and TRBJ1-1; D gene ambiguous. This CDR3 has 13 amino acids. Trimming stripped 7 bases from V and 2 bases from J, with 11 bases between. Looked up from germline, CDR1 is MNHEY and CDR2 is SVGAGI.

This clone was picked up one time. The chain is built from TRBV3-1 (or the pseudogene TRBV3-2) and TRBJ1-2; D gene uncertain. Per germline, CDR1 LGHDT and CDR2 YNNKEL (reference sequence). There are 11 residues in the CDR3. V lost 1 base and J 7 bases, leaving 4 bases between the germline ends. The CDR3 sequence: CASSQAGGYTF. In DNA form, the CDR3 reads TGTGCCAGCAGCCAAGCAGGTGGCTACACCTTC.

This clone was recorded once. The rearrangement joins TRBV7-9 to TRBJ2-7; 8 bases are shared with TRBD2. J was trimmed by 3 bases and V by 1 base; bases with no gene match: 2. The CDR3 contains 14 residues. Germline-derived CDR1 and CDR2 are SEHNR and FQNEAQ (reference sequence). CDR3 sequence reads: CASSLGSGSYEQYF. The CDR3 region has the DNA TGTGCCAGCAGCTTAGGCAGCGGGAGCTACGAGCAGTACTTC. Full variable domain (outside the CDR3, taken from reference TRBV7-9 and TRBJ2-7): DTGVSQNPRHKITKRGQNVTFRCDPISEHNRLYWYRQTLGQGPEFLTYFQNEAQLEKSRLLSDRFSAERPKGSFSTLEIQRTEQGDSAMYLCASSLGSGSYEQYFGPGTRLTVT.

The chain recombines TRBV3-1 (or the pseudogene TRBV3-2) with TRBJ2-3; 7 nucleotides align to TRBD1. In germline, CDR1 is LGHDT, CDR2 YNNKEL (reference sequence). The CDR3 is made up of 14 amino acids. The trim removed 4 bases at V and 1 base at J, leaving 2 bases unmatched. This CDR3 reads CASSRDRRTDTQYF. The CDR3 coding sequence is TGTGCCAGCAGCCGGGACAGACGCACAGATACGCAGTATTTT.

The CDR3 region has the DNA TGTGCCAGCAGCCATTGGACAGAGACCGGACTAGCCTCAAACAATGAGCAGTTCTTC. Its translation: CASSHWTETGLASNNEQFF. This sequence joins TRBV7-3 and TRBJ2-1, with 8 bases identical to TRBD2. The CDR3 runs 19 residues. V lost 5 bases, J lost 5 bases, and 20 bases stayed unmatched. Germline CDR1 reads SGHTA; CDR2 reads FQGTGA.

The genes are TRBV6-2 or TRBV6-3 and TRBJ1-1; 9 bases agree with TRBD1. Germline values: CDR1 MNHEY, CDR2 SVGEGT. The CDR3 is 13 amino acids. J gave up 11 bases and V 4 bases, and 8 bases lay outside the gene matches. DNA for the CDR3: TGTGCCAGCAGTTCTGGACAGGGGAGGAGGGCTTTCTTT. It translates to CASSSGQGRRAFF.

The genes are TRBV6-2 or TRBV6-3 and TRBJ2-3; D unclear. Per germline, CDR1 MNHEY and CDR2 SVGEGT. The V and J ends lost 4 bases and 1 base respectively, with 9 bases between them. The CDR3 has 14 amino acids. Written as DNA, the CDR3 is TGTGCCAGCAGTTCACAGTACGGCACAGATACGCAGTATTTT. Translated, it gives CASSSQYGTDTQYF.

Only one count was recorded for this clone. This chain connects TRBV18 to TRBJ2-2; D call uncertain. Germline V lookup: CDR1 KGHSH, CDR2 LQKENI. The CDR3 is 14 amino acids. The V and J ends lost 2 bases and 3 bases respectively, with 7 bases between them. The DNA of the CDR3 is TGTGCCAGCTCACCAACCCAGGACACCGGGGAGCTGTTTTTT. It yields the protein CASSPTQDTGELFF. Using reference TRBV18 and TRBJ2-2 for the parts outside the CDR3, the full variable domain is NAGVMQNPRHLVRRRGQEARLRCSPMKGHSHVYWYRQLPEEGLKFMVYLQKENIIDESGMPKERFSAEFPKEGPSILRIQQVVRGDSAAYFCASSPTQDTGELFFGEGSRLTVL.

This chain connects TRBV9 to TRBJ1-1; 8 bases are shared with TRBD1. The germline gives CDR1 SGDLS, CDR2 YYNGEE. The CDR3 covers 14 residues. V lost 2 bases to trimming and J lost 7 bases; unmatched junction nucleotides: 7. DNA for the CDR3: TGTGCCAGCAGCGTGTCGGACAGGGAAAGTGAAGCTTTCTTT. Translated, it gives CASSVSDRESEAFF.

This chain links TRBV4-1 with TRBJ2-3; the match to TRBD2 covers 14 bases. Germline trimming cut 4 bases from V and 3 bases from J; bases unmatched to any gene: 3. Per germline, CDR1 MGHRA and CDR2 YSYEKL. This CDR3 region has 16 residues. The CDR3 reads CASSPRLAGGTDTQYF. CDR3 nucleotide sequence: TGCGCCAGCAGCCCCAGACTAGCGGGAGGGACAGATACGCAGTATTTT.

The V and J genes are TRBV12-3 or TRBV12-4 and TRBJ1-2; no definite D call. There are 13 residues in the CDR3. The V end lost 3 bases, the J end lost 7 bases, and 12 bases lay between the germline ends. The CDR3 is CASSFRVAPGYTF. CDR3 bases: TGTGCCAGCAGTTTTCGGGTCGCTCCTGGCTACACCTTC.

The J gene is TRBJ2-3, the V gene TRBV29-1; D ambiguous. The germline V gene has CDR1 SQVTM and CDR2 ANQGSEA. This CDR3 region has 13 residues. Trimming removed 6 bases from V and 4 bases from J, with 14 bases in between. The CDR3 DNA reads as TGCAGCGTCGCACCGCGACTCGCAGATACGCAGTATTTT. Translated, it gives CSVAPRLADTQYF.

This clone was seen a few times. This rearrangement joins TRBV29-1 to TRBJ2-1; 11 nucleotides match TRBD2. With 3 bases clipped from V and 7 bases from J, the junction kept 8 bases outside the gene matches. CDR1 SQVTM and CDR2 ANQGSEA come from the germline V gene. CDR3 length equals 15 residues. The DNA of the CDR3 is TGCAGCGTTGACCCTAGCGGGAGGCCGGGAAATGAGCAGTTCTTC. Encoded protein: CSVDPSGRPGNEQFF.

This chain uses TRBV6-5 with TRBJ1-5, with TRBD1 as a possible D gene (6 bases). Germline CDR1 and CDR2: MNHEY and SVGAGI. This CDR3 is 14 amino acids long. The V end was cut by 8 bases, the J end by 6 bases, with 17 bases between. CDR3 in amino acids: CASQQGSGSQPQHF. DNA for the CDR3: TGTGCCAGCCAACAGGGTTCGGGTTCTCAGCCCCAGCATTTT.

The chain recombines TRBV6-2 or TRBV6-3 with TRBJ2-7; a possible D gene is TRBD1 (6 bases). The CDR3 consists of 14 residues. V lost 5 bases and J lost 2, with 13 bases in between. Germline CDR1 reads MNHEY; CDR2 reads SVGEGT. This CDR3 reads CASSTTGNTYEQYF. CDR3 bases: TGTGCCAGCAGTACAACAGGGAACACCTACGAGCAGTACTTC.

J is TRBJ2-5 and V is TRBV24-1, with 7 nucleotides matching TRBD1. Germline V CDR1 and CDR2: KGHDR, SFDVKD. Trimming at V came to 3 bases and at J to 4 bases, leaving 10 bases not matched to a gene. The CDR3 contains 16 residues. CDR3 amino acids: CATSDPQGTVGETQYF. CDR3 nucleotides: TGTGCCACCAGTGATCCGCAGGGGACAGTCGGAGAGACCCAGTACTTC.

The table lists this clone with a few counts. This chain links TRBV5-5 with TRBJ2-7; D is possibly TRBD1 (6 bases). The germline CDR1 and CDR2 sequences are SGHKS and YYEKEE (reference sequence). The CDR3 is made up of 16 amino acids. V was cut by 4 bases and J by 7 bases, with 24 bases left in between. The CDR3 nucleotides read TGTGCCAGCAGCCCGAACTCTCCCCAGGGGTTTTGGGAGCAGTACTTC. It translates to CASSPNSPQGFWEQYF.

The V gene is TRBV2, the J gene TRBJ2-4; TRBD1 matches 7 bases. J lost 2 bases, V lost 4 bases, and 11 bases had no gene match. Germline CDR1 is SNHLY and CDR2 is FYNNEI. The CDR3 extends over 17 amino acids. The CDR3 DNA reads as TGTGCCAGCAGTGGGCAGGGACAGCAAACTTCCAAAAACATTCAGTACTTC. Translating gives CASSGQGQQTSKNIQYF. Based on the CDR3 plus reference TRBV2 and TRBJ2-4, the full variable domain is EPEVTQTPSHQVTQMGQEVILRCVPISNHLYFYWYRQILGQKVEFLVSFYNNEISEKSEIFDDQFSVERPDGSNFTLKIRSTKLEDSAMYFCASSGQGQQTSKNIQYFGAGTRLSVL.

The chain has TRBV9 and TRBJ2-1; tentatively, D is TRBD1 (6 bases). Germline V gene lookup returns CDR1 SGDLS and CDR2 YYNGEE. V was clipped by 4 bases and J by 6 bases, with 11 bases between them. The CDR3 is made up of 13 amino acids. CDR3 nucleotides: TGTGCCAGCAGCCTCGGACAGATCAATGAGCAGTTCTTC. Translation gives CASSLGQINEQFF.

This clone was counted between two and nine times. This chain uses TRBV7-3 with TRBJ1-1; no clear D. V was shortened by 2 bases and J by 1 base, with 14 bases between the two germline ends. The germline gives CDR1 SGHTA, CDR2 FQGTGA. CDR3 length equals 16 residues. CDR3 loop: CASSLLGDGANTEAFF. The CDR3 DNA reads TGTGCCAGCAGCTTATTGGGAGATGGAGCGAACACTGAAGCTTTCTTT.

The V and J genes are TRBV10-1 and TRBJ2-2; D is perhaps TRBD1 (7 bases). The CDR3 covers 14 residues. Germline CDR1 WNHNN, CDR2 SYGVQD (reference sequence). The germline V and J ends were trimmed by 6 bases and 3 bases, with 11 bases remaining between them. CDR3 in DNA: TGCGCCAGCAGGCGGGACAGAGACACCGGGGAGCTGTTTTTT. It is translated as CASRRDRDTGELFF.